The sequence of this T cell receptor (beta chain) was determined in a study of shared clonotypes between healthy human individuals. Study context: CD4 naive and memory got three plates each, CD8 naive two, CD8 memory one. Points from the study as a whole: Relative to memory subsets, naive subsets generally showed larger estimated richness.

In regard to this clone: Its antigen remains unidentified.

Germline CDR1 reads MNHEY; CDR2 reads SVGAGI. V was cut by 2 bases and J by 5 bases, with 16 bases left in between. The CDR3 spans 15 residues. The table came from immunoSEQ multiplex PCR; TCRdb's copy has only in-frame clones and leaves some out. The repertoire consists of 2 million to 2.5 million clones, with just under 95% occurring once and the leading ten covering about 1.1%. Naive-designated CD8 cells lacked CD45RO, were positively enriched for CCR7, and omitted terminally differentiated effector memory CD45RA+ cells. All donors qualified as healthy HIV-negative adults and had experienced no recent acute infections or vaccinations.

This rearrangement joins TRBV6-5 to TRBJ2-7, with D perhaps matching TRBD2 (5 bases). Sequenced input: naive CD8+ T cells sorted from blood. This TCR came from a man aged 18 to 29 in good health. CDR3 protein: CASSYRETEADEQYF. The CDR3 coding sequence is TGTGCCAGCAGTTACCGGGAAACCGAGGCTGACGAGCAGTACTTC.